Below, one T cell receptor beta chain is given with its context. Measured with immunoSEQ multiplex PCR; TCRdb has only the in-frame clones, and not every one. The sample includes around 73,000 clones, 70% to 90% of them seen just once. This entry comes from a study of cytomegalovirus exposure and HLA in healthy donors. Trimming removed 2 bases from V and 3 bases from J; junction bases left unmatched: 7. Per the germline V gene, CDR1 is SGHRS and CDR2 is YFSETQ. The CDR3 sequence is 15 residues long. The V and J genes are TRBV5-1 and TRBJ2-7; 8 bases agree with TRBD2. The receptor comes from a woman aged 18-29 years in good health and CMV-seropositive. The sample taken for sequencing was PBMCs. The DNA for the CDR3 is TGCGCCAGCAGCTTAAATCCTAGCGGGTACTACGAGCAGTACTTC. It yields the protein CASSLNPSGYYEQYF.